This T cell receptor beta chain was identified during a study of T cell clonotyping in hematopoietic cell transplantation. Using immunoSEQ multiplex PCR, the repertoire was profiled, and TCRdb retains in-frame clones only, with some absent. Among about 2,200 clones listed, about 91% were seen once. The CDR3 is made up of 15 amino acids. Germline CDR1 reads MRHNA; CDR2 reads SNTAGT. V shed 3 bases and J 3 bases; nucleotides not matched to a gene: 1. Sequenced material: peripheral blood mononuclear cells. This clonotype was sampled from a man aged 35-49 years in good health. Some clones in this sample may be carry-over from other donors' samples. The chain has TRBV6-4 and TRBJ2-2; TRBD2 matches 10 bases. The CDR3 protein is CASSESGGDTGELFF. CDR3 DNA sequence: TGTGCCAGCAGTGAAAGCGGGGGGGACACCGGGGAGCTGTTTTTT.